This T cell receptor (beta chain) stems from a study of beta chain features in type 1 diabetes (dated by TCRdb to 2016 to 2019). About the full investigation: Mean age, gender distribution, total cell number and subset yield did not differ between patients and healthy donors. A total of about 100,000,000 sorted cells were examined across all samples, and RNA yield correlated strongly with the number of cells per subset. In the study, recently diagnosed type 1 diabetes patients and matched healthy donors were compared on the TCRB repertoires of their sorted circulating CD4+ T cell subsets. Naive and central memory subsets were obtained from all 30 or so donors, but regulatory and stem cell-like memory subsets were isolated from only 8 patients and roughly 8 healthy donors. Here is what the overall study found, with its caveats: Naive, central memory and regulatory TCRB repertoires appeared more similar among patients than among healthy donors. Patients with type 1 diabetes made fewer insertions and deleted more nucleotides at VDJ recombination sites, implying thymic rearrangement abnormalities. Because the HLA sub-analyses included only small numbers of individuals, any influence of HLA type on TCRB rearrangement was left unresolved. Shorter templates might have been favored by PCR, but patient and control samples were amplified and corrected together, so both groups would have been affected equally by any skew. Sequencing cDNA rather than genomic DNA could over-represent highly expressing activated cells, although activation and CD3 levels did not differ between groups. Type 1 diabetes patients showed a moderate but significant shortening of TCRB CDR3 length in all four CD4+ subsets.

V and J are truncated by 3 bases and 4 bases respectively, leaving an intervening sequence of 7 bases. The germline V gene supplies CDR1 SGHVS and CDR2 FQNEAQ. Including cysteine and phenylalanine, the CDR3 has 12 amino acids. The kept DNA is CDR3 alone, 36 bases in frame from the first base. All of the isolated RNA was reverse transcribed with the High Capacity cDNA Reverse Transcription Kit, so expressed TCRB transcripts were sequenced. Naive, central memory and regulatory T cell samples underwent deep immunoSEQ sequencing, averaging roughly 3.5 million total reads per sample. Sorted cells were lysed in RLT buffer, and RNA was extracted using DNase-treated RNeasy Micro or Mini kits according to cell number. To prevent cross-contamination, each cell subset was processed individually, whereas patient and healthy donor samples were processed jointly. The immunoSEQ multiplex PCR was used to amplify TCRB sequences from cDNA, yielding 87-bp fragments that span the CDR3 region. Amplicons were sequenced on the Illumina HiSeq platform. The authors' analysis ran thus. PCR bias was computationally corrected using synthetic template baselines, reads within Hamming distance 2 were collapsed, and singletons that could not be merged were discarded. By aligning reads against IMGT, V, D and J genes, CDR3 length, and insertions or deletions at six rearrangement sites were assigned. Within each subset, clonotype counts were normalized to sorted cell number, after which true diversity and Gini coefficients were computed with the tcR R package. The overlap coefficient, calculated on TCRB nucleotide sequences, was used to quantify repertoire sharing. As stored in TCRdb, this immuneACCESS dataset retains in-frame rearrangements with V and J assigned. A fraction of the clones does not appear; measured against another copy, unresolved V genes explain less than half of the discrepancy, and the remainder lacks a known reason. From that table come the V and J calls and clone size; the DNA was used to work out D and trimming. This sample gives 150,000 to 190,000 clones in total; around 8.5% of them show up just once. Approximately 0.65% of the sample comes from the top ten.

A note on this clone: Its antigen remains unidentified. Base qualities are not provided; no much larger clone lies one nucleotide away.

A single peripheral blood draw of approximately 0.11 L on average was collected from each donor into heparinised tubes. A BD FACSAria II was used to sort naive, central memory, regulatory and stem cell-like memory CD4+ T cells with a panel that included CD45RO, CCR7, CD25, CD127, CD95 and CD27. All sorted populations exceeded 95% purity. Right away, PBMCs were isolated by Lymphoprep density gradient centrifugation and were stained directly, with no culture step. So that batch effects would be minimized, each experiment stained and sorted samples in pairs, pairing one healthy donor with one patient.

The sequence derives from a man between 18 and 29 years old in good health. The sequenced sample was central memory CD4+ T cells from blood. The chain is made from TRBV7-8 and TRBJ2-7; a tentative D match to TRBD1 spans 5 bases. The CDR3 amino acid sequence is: CASSFSGYEQYF. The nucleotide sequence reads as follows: TGTGCCAGCAGCTTTTCAGGGTACGAGCAGTACTTC. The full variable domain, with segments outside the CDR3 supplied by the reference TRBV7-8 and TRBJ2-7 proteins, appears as GAGVSQSPRYKVAKRGQDVALRCDPISGHVSLFWYQQALGQGPEFLTYFQNEAQLDKSGLPSDRFFAERPEGSVSTLKIQRTQQEDSAVYLCASSFSGYEQYFGPGTRLTVT.